Listed below are T cell receptor beta chains from one sample, sequenced in a study of blood T cell repertoires in COVID-19. Only in-frame clones appear in the TCRdb table, and some are missing; sequencing was by immunoSEQ multiplex PCR. The sample has approximately 310,000 clones, 85% seen once; the top ten hold 1.5% to 2%. Sequencing was done on a sample of PBMCs or T cells enriched from blood (not recorded which). The receptors shown here come from a woman in her twenties or thirties who had been exposed to COVID-19. The CDR3 runs from the conserved cysteine through the conserved F or W. The D gene is left open where the match is weak. The listing skips clone size in some rows; elsewhere it reads once, few, many or a size class.

clone size	V gene	D gene	J gene	CDR3 protein	CDR3 DNA
NA	TRBV7-7	TRBD1	TRBJ2-3	CASSSRPGTGGYTSTDTQYF	TGTGCTAGCAGCTCCCGTCCCGGGACAGGGGGCTACACTAGCACAGATACGCAGTATTTT
NA	TRBV24-1	TRBD1	TRBJ2-1	CATSDRDRDPLNEQFF	TGTGCCACCAGTGACCGTGACAGGGATCCCCTCAATGAGCAGTTCTTC
few	TRBV9	NA	TRBJ2-1	CASSGLINNEQFF	TGTGCCAGCAGCGGACTCATAAACAATGAGCAGTTCTTC
NA	TRBV28	NA	TRBJ1-1	CASSLTGNSDEAFF	TGTGCCAGCAGTTTAACAGGGAATAGTGATGAAGCTTTCTTT
once	TRBV29-1	TRBD1	TRBJ1-2	CSVEDYRDSGYGYTF	TGCAGCGTTGAAGATTACCGGGACAGCGGATATGGCTACACCTTC
NA	TRBV4-1	NA	TRBJ1-2	CASSQVYSYGYTF	TGCGCCAGCAGCCAAGTGTACAGCTATGGCTACACCTTC
NA	TRBV28	NA	TRBJ2-3	CASASVGGLSDTQYF	TGTGCCAGCGCTTCAGTGGGGGGGCTCTCAGATACGCAGTATTTT
NA	TRBV23-1	NA	TRBJ1-2	CASNHLDSPHGYTF	TGCGCCAGCAATCACCTGGACAGCCCCCATGGCTACACCTTC
NA	TRBV4-3	TRBD1	TRBJ1-2	CASSQDIRDSYGYTF	TGCGCCAGCAGCCAAGATATTAGGGACAGCTATGGCTACACCTTC
NA	TRBV11-2	NA	TRBJ2-7	CASSRAPEQYF	TGTGCCAGCAGCCGAGCCCCCGAGCAGTACTTC
NA	TRBV20-1	TRBD1	TRBJ2-3	CSASRGTGDRDTQYF	TGCAGTGCTAGTCGCGGGACAGGGGATCGAGATACGCAGTATTTT
NA	TRBV7-2	TRBD1	TRBJ2-1	CASSPWTGLNNEQFF	TGTGCCAGCAGCCCATGGACAGGGTTGAACAATGAGCAGTTCTTC
NA	TRBV7-9	NA	TRBJ1-1	CASSPTGTTEAFF	TGTGCCAGCAGCCCCACAGGGACCACTGAAGCTTTCTTT
NA	TRBV27	TRBD2	TRBJ2-2	CASSTRSGRAGAGELFF	TGTGCCAGCAGTACCCGTAGCGGGAGGGCCGGGGCCGGGGAGCTGTTTTTT